This note documents a single T cell receptor beta chain sequence. The antigen is undetermined. V lost 4 bases to trimming and J lost 4 bases, with 14 bases between them. The CDR3 spans 14 residues. Germline lookup yields CDR1 SGHNT and CDR2 YYREEE (reference sequence). The table came from immunoSEQ multiplex PCR; TCRdb's copy has only in-frame clones and leaves some out. The sample consists of roughly 59,000 clones, 85% to 95% of them appearing once. This sample was included in a study of cytomegalovirus exposure and HLA in healthy donors. Points from the study as a whole: Cytomegalovirus association was listed for 164 TCR beta chains.

This chain connects TRBV5-4 to TRBJ2-5; maybe TRBD1 (5 bases). The specimen sequenced was PBMCs. The sequence came from a man between 18 and 35 years old in good health and CMV-seropositive. CDR3 sequence: CASSPDMNGETQYF. CDR3 sequence (DNA): TGTGCCAGCAGCCCGGACATGAATGGAGAGACCCAGTACTTC.